The entry below gives a single TCR beta chain sequence along with its context. The target of this receptor is not known. Qualities for individual bases were not recorded, and no much larger clone is one base off. The data were obtained in a study of PD-L1 blockade in urothelial cancer (TCRdb year 2017). A note on the overall study: All patients started therapy in the mid-2010s and received atezolizumab 1,200 mg intravenously every 3 weeks. About 85% of the roughly 29 patients were males with bladder-origin urothelial cancer, and about 65% of the roughly 30 reported a prior smoking history. Patients had an ECOG performance status of 0 or 1 and had received between 0 and 3 prior chemotherapy regimens. Blood samples were analyzed at 3 weeks after treatment start (second dose) and at 6 weeks after treatment start. A median of around 150,000 T cells and tens of thousands of unique TCRs was obtained from blood samples, and a median clonality of approximately 0.08 was observed. Somatic, immune and clinical correlates of response to PD-L1 blockade with atezolizumab in urothelial cancer were the focus of an exploratory multi-omic analysis. Pretreatment tumor samples, along with matched peripheral blood serially collected before and after atezolizumab treatment, were subjected to TCR sequencing. Progression-free survival longer than 6 months counted as durable clinical benefit, and TCR features were additionally tested against both progression-free and overall survival. In the same patients, whole exome sequencing and RNA sequencing of pretreatment tumors were performed in addition to TCR sequencing. Nine patients achieved durable clinical benefit and 20 did not. Pretreatment blood TCR-seq was available for under 35 patients, at least one posttreatment blood collection was obtained for 24 patients, and tumor TCR-seq was available for 24 patients.

Trimming removed 0 bases from V and 7 bases from J; the gene matches leave 4 bases unexplained. The CDR3 contains 15 residues, cysteine and phenylalanine counted. Only CDR3 DNA remains: 45 bases, in frame from the first base. From the germline V gene (reference sequence), CDR1 is MNHEY and CDR2 is SMNVEV. A total of approximately 27 patients with locally advanced or metastatic urothelial carcinoma, treated at Memorial Sloan Kettering on a trial protocol, made up the cohort. Peripheral blood mononuclear cells were collected from each patient pretreatment and during treatment, giving between 1 and 8 total time points per patient. The Qiagen DNeasy Blood extraction kit was used to purify genomic DNA from total PBMCs and from tumor samples. Collected pretreatment and during treatment, PBMCs were isolated and stored as previously described. Each PCR received spiked-in synthetic TCR analog templates so that absolute template abundance could be estimated from read counts. The immunoSEQ assay used bias-controlled V and J gene primers to amplify TCRbeta CDR3 regions from genomic DNA. Rearranged TCRbeta segments were sequenced at approximately 20X coverage. The original pipeline was this. Sequencing errors were corrected by clustering, and CDR3s were annotated against IMGT so that V, D and J genes could be assigned. Downstream analyses used only productive TCRbeta rearrangements and left out out-of-frame or stop-codon sequences. Clonality was calculated as one minus the Shannon entropy normalized by the log of the number of unique productive sequences. Clones differing between time points or between blood and tumor were identified using Fisher's exact test with Benjamini-Hochberg correction, with an adjusted p below 0.01 applied as the threshold. In its TCRdb copy, this immuneACCESS table keeps in-frame sequences only and misses some clones. Where compared with another copy, unresolved V genes explain less than half of these, and the others have no known cause. V, J and clone size were drawn from that table, and D and trimming were deduced from the DNA. The sample table contains 70,000 or so clones; only one count was recorded for around four fifths of them. Roughly 4.5% of the sample rests with the top ten.

Summary of the overall study and its limitations: A pretreatment peripheral blood TCR clonality below the median was linked to improved progression-free and overall survival. At 3 weeks after the start of treatment, tumor-associated TCR clones in peripheral blood had expanded more in patients with durable benefit (n of about 21, p = 0.022). Because the sample size was small (n of about 30) and many exploratory analyses were performed, the results are intended to be hypothesis-generating.

This clonotype was sampled from a man between 70 and 80 years old with urothelial cancer. The chain employs TRBV27 and TRBJ2-1; TRBD1 matches 9 bases in the middle. The specimen comprised PBMCs, sampled around atezolizumab (anti-PD-L1) treatment. The CDR3 corresponds to CASSLSWTGENEQFF. The base sequence is TGTGCCAGCAGTTTATCGTGGACAGGGGAGAATGAGCAGTTCTTC.